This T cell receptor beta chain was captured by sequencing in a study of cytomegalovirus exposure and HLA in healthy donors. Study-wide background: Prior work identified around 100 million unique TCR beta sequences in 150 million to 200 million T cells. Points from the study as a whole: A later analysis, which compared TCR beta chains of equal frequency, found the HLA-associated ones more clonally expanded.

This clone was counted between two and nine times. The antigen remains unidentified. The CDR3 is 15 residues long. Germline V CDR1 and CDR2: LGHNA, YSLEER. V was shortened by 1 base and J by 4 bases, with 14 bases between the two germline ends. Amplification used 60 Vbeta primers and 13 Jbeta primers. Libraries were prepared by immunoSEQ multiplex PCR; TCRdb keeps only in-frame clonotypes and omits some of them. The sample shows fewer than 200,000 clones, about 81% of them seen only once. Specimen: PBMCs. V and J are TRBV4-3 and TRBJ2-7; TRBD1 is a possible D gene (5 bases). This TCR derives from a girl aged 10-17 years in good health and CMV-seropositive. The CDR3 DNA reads TGCGCCAGCAGCCAAGTGTATTCGACAGTATACGAGCAGTACTTC. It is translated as CASSQVYSTVYEQYF.